The rows below give T cell receptor beta chains drawn from one sample of a study of cytomegalovirus exposure and HLA in healthy donors. Repertoires were generated with immunoSEQ multiplex PCR, while TCRdb's copy carries only in-frame clones and drops some. The table has 200,000 to 250,000 clones, over 70% seen once. Input material: PBMCs. The receptors were gathered from a woman aged 55-75 years in good health and CMV-seropositive. CDR3s include the opening cysteine and the closing phenylalanine or tryptophan. A D gene is named only where the DNA matches it firmly. The size field is filled for only some rows; it gives once, few, many or a size class.

j_gene,d_gene,v_gene,abundance,CDR3aa,CDR3nt
TRBJ1-3,TRBD1,TRBV5-6,few,CASSLRTGWGNTIYF,TGTGCCAGCAGCTTAAGGACAGGGTGGGGAAACACCATATATTTT
TRBJ1-5,NA,TRBV30,NA,CAWSSPWGRLGNQPQHF,TGTGCCTGGAGTTCACCCTGGGGCAGATTGGGCAATCAGCCCCAGCATTTT
TRBJ2-4,NA,TRBV6-6,once,CASRTGLPSAKNIQYF,TGTGCCAGCAGAACGGGACTCCCATCGGCCAAAAACATTCAGTACTTC
TRBJ2-1,TRBD2,TRBV27,NA,CASYSGSYLGNEQFF,TGTGCCAGCTATAGCGGGAGCTATTTGGGCAATGAGCAGTTCTTC
TRBJ1-4,TRBD1,TRBV15,once,CATSSSKDRGEKLFF,TGTGCCACCAGCAGCAGCAAGGACAGGGGTGAAAAACTGTTTTTT
TRBJ2-1,NA,TRBV14,NA,CASSQVAASRSYNEQFF,TGTGCCAGCAGCCAAGTAGCAGCCAGCCGCTCCTACAATGAGCAGTTCTTC
TRBJ2-7,TRBD2,TRBV29-1,NA,CSVLAETTYEQYF,TGCAGCGTCCTAGCGGAGACCACCTACGAGCAGTACTTC
TRBJ2-5,TRBD1,TRBV29-1,NA,CSVVDRGGETQYF,TGCAGCGTTGTAGACAGGGGCGGCGAGACCCAGTACTTC
TRBJ2-7,TRBD1,TRBV10-2,few,CASTRSGTGGYDEQYF,TGCGCCAGCACGCGGAGCGGGACAGGGGGCTATGACGAGCAGTACTTC
TRBJ2-3,TRBD2,TRBV5-1,NA,CASSSGLAASTDTQYF,TGCGCCAGCAGCTCGGGACTAGCGGCTAGCACAGATACGCAGTATTTT
TRBJ2-1,TRBD2,TRBV7-9,NA,CASSLIAGSYNEQFF,TGTGCCAGCAGCTTAATAGCGGGGAGCTACAATGAGCAGTTCTTC
TRBJ2-2,TRBD2,TRBV7-6,NA,CASSLLAGSGELFF,TGTGCCAGCAGCTTGCTAGCGGGAAGCGGGGAGCTGTTTTTT
TRBJ2-4,NA,TRBV6-4,NA,CASAVSAEENIQYF,TGTGCCAGCGCCGTTTCAGCTGAGGAAAACATTCAGTACTTC
TRBJ1-1,NA,TRBV5-1,NA,CASSLAAGLNTEAFF,TGCGCCAGCAGCTTGGCGGCAGGGTTGAACACTGAAGCTTTCTTT
TRBJ1-2,NA,TRBV6-6,NA,CASSFQGIEGYTF,TGTGCCAGCAGTTTTCAGGGGATCGAGGGCTACACCTTC
TRBJ2-2,NA,TRBV6-6,NA,CASRATSPGELFF,TGTGCCAGCAGAGCGACTAGTCCCGGGGAGCTGTTTTTT
TRBJ1-4,NA,TRBV27,NA,CASSLTVREKLFF,TGTGCCAGCAGTTTAACTGTTCGGGAAAAACTGTTTTTT
TRBJ1-6,TRBD1,TRBV27,NA,CASRTAQTRGFQSYNSPLHF,TGTGCCAGCCGCACCGCCCAGACCAGGGGGTTCCAGTCCTATAATTCACCCCTCCACTTT
TRBJ1-1,TRBD1,TRBV2,once,CASTTDRAFNTEAFF,TGTGCCAGCACTACGGACAGGGCCTTCAACACTGAAGCTTTCTTT
TRBJ2-1,TRBD1,TRBV29-1,NA,CSVARGSYNEQFF,TGCAGCGTGGCCAGGGGGAGTTACAATGAGCAGTTCTTC
TRBJ1-5,NA,TRBV4-2,NA,CASSQEVGAGNQPQHF,TGTGCCAGCAGCCAAGAGGTGGGGGCAGGCAATCAGCCCCAGCATTTT
TRBJ2-7,TRBD1,TRBV28,NA,CASHAGDRAYEQYF,TGTGCCAGCCACGCCGGGGACAGGGCTTACGAGCAGTACTTC
TRBJ2-2,TRBD1,TRBV6-1,once,CASSVGQGGGELFF,TGTGCCAGCAGTGTCGGACAGGGCGGCGGGGAGCTGTTTTTT
TRBJ1-1,NA,TRBV2,NA,CASAPQAQGFGEAFF,TGTGCCAGCGCTCCCCAGGCACAGGGATTTGGTGAAGCTTTCTTT
TRBJ2-5,TRBD2,TRBV6-1,few,CASSETSGGSETQYF,TGTGCCAGCAGTGAGACTAGCGGGGGGTCCGAGACCCAGTACTTC
TRBJ2-3,NA,TRBV27,NA,CASSPRTASDTQYF,TGTGCCAGCAGTCCCCGGACAGCTTCAGATACGCAGTATTTT
TRBJ1-1,NA,TRBV11-2,NA,CASTLFGGGTEAFF,TGTGCCAGCACACTCTTCGGGGGGGGTACTGAAGCTTTCTTT
TRBJ2-5,TRBD1,TRBV11-2,NA,CASSSKDRDQETQYF,TGTGCCAGCAGCTCGAAGGACAGGGACCAAGAGACCCAGTACTTC
TRBJ1-3,NA,TRBV7-9,NA,CASSSTNSGNTIYF,TGTGCCAGCAGCTCGACAAATTCTGGAAACACCATATATTTT
TRBJ2-1,NA,TRBV9,NA,CASRGGGDNYNEQFF,TGTGCCAGCAGGGGAGGGGGGGATAACTACAATGAGCAGTTCTTC
TRBJ2-1,TRBD2,TRBV27,NA,CASGTSNWYEQFF,TGTGCCAGCGGGACTAGCAATTGGTATGAGCAGTTCTTC
TRBJ1-4,NA,TRBV27,NA,CASRASWVGSGKLFF,TGTGCCAGCAGGGCAAGTTGGGTTGGGTCGGGAAAACTGTTTTTT
TRBJ1-1,NA,TRBV19,NA,CASSSGRKMNTEAFF,TGTGCCAGTAGCAGCGGACGGAAGATGAACACTGAAGCTTTCTTT
TRBJ1-1,NA,TRBV2,NA,CASSGGPGTEAFF,TGTGCCAGCAGTGGAGGCCCGGGCACTGAAGCTTTCTTT
TRBJ1-2,NA,TRBV5-6,NA,CASSLGGVQQLGGYTF,TGTGCCAGCAGCTTGGGGGGGGTCCAGCAACTTGGGGGCTACACCTTC
TRBJ2-6,NA,TRBV10-1,NA,CASSDGGPGANVLTF,TGCGCCAGCAGTGATGGAGGGCCCGGGGCCAACGTCCTGACTTTC
TRBJ1-5,NA,TRBV30,NA,CAWSVYSNQPQHF,TGTGCCTGGAGTGTCTATAGCAATCAGCCCCAGCATTTT
TRBJ1-5,NA,TRBV30,many,CAWSGGLSNQPQHF,TGTGCCTGGAGTGGGGGACTGTCCAATCAGCCCCAGCATTTT
TRBJ1-5,NA,TRBV5-6,NA,CASSLKLAGERNQPQHF,TGTGCCAGCAGCCTAAAGTTGGCAGGGGAACGCAATCAGCCCCAGCATTTT
TRBJ2-5,NA,TRBV7-9,NA,CASSLAGVSETQYF,TGTGCCAGCAGCTTAGCGGGCGTCTCTGAGACCCAGTACTTC
TRBJ1-2,NA,TRBV6-6,NA,CASSYSNREYGYTF,TGTGCCAGCAGTTACTCGAACAGGGAATATGGCTACACCTTC
TRBJ1-2,NA,TRBV2,NA,CAQNDRGRFDGYTF,TGTGCCCAGAATGATAGGGGCAGGTTCGATGGCTACACCTTC
TRBJ1-6,TRBD1,TRBV5-1,once,CASSPMTGVESPLHF,TGCGCCAGCAGCCCAATGACAGGGGTAGAATCACCCCTCCACTTT
TRBJ1-4,TRBD1,TRBV6-5,NA,CASRPRGQGVEIF,TGTGCCAGCAGACCGAGGGGACAGGGGGTGGAAATTTTT
TRBJ2-7,TRBD2,TRBV7-9,NA,CASSPTSRYEQYF,TGTGCCAGCAGCCCGACTAGCCGCTACGAGCAGTACTTC
TRBJ2-5,NA,TRBV18,NA,CASSLSGAKETQYF,TGTGCCAGCTCACTTTCGGGAGCTAAGGAGACCCAGTACTTC
TRBJ1-3,NA,TRBV5-1,NA,CASSQGAAGNTIYF,TGCGCCAGCAGCCAAGGGGCGGCTGGAAACACCATATATTTT
TRBJ1-1,NA,TRBV30,NA,CAGGGLPMNTEAFF,TGTGCCGGGGGGGGGCTACCTATGAACACTGAAGCTTTCTTT
TRBJ2-5,TRBD2,TRBV5-1,NA,CASSLNSGGAQETQYF,TGCGCCAGCAGCTTAAATAGCGGGGGAGCTCAAGAGACCCAGTACTTC
TRBJ2-1,TRBD2,TRBV15,NA,CATGDPGGSSYNEQFF,TGTGCCACCGGCGACCCGGGGGGGAGCTCCTACAATGAGCAGTTCTTC
TRBJ1-1,NA,TRBV30,NA,CAWSGPAGAYTEAFF,TGTGCCTGGAGTGGTCCAGCAGGGGCATACACTGAAGCTTTCTTT
TRBJ2-3,TRBD1,TRBV18,NA,CASSQGAGDTQYF,TGTGCCAGCTCACAGGGGGCAGGGGATACGCAGTATTTT